This entry features one T cell receptor (beta chain) sequence. The data derive from a study of blood T cell repertoires in COVID-19. Profiled with immunoSEQ multiplex PCR; TCRdb holds only in-frame clones, not every one. Of a few hundred thousand clones listed, more than 70% were seen once; the top ten hold around 3.9%. V lost 8 bases, J lost 5 bases, and 12 bases lay in between. Looked up from germline, CDR1 is DFQATT and CDR2 is SNEGSKA (reference sequence). There are 11 residues in the CDR3. The chain has TRBV20-1 and TRBJ2-5; D not certain. The specimen was peripheral blood. This TCR was recovered from a woman aged 55-70 years with COVID-19, enrolled during active disease. CDR3: CSSNPQETQYF. CDR3 nucleotide sequence: TGCAGTTCAAATCCCCAGGAGACCCAGTACTTC.